This T cell receptor beta chain was identified in a study of identifying expanded T cells in peripheral blood. Findings of the study overall: Technical replicates showed around 1.2 changed clones; two weeks roughly 16; four weeks 19.

The CDR3 covers 12 residues. The germline CDR1 and CDR2 sequences are MDHEN and SYDVKM. The V and J ends lost 4 bases and 1 base respectively, with 5 bases between them. The table came from immunoSEQ multiplex PCR; TCRdb's copy has only in-frame clones and leaves some out. Found here are about 86,000 clones, around 90% of them singletons; the top ten hold approximately 6%. Healthy donors had no documented immune events, such as infections, while sampled. As regards this clone: Its target is unknown.

The origin of this receptor is a person aged 18 to 70 in good health. What was sequenced was blood. This chain joins TRBV28 and TRBJ2-7, with D unclear. In DNA, the CDR3 is TGTGCCAGCAGTTATCTATCCTACGAGCAGTACTTC. Translating gives CASSYLSYEQYF.